Shown below are 2 T cell receptor beta chains from a single sample sequenced in a study of early T cells in non-severe SARS-CoV-2 infection. A single record per CDR3 protein comes from TCRdb applying MiXCR to the 5' RACE reads. Here the sample spans 70,000 to 85,000 distinct CDR3 sequences, 9.5% to 15% being singletons. Sequencing was performed on whole blood, taken at baseline. Every receptor here comes from an adult who was a healthcare worker with PCR-confirmed SARS-CoV-2 infection or an uninfected control (not recorded which). The donor label of this sample is uncertain.

The chain couples TRBV19 to TRBJ2-3; D gene unclear. The V end was cut by 8 bases, the J end by 0 bases, with 6 bases between. Germline V gene lookup returns CDR1 LNHDA and CDR2 SQIVND (reference sequence). This CDR3 contains 12 residues. The CDR3 bases are TGTGCCAGTGGAAGTAGCACAGATACGCAGTATTTT. This translates into CASGSSTDTQYF. The full variable domain, in which reference TRBV19 and TRBJ2-3 provide the parts outside the CDR3, is DGGITQSPKYLFRKEGQNVTLSCEQNLNHDAMYWYRQDPGQGLRLIYYSQIVNDFQKGDIAEGYSVSREKKESFPLTVTSAQKNPTAFYLCASGSSTDTQYFGPGTRLTVL.

The table lists this clonotype with many counts. This chain links TRBV10-3 with TRBJ1-2; 9 positions agree with TRBD1. Germline V lookup: CDR1 ENHRY, CDR2 SYGVKD. V gave up 7 bases and J gave up 7 bases; unmatched junction bases: 7. CDR3 length equals 13 residues. The CDR3 is CAITRTGAGGYTF. The CDR3, as DNA: TGTGCCATCACCCGGACAGGGGCCGGTGGCTACACCTTC.